The rows below give T cell receptor beta chains drawn from one sample of a study of control samples from healthy donors and cancer patients. Sequencing used immunoSEQ multiplex PCR; TCRdb keeps in-frame clones, though not all of them. This sample lists under 200,000 clones; its ten largest clones have under 2.5%. The specimen sequenced was blood. The source is a woman in her thirties in good health. CDR3s include the opening cysteine and the closing phenylalanine or tryptophan. D genes are given only for firm matches.

len: 14; v_gene: TRBV7-9; j_gene: TRBJ1-6; d_gene: .; CDR3nt: TGTGCCAGCTCCACCGCCGGATATAATTCACCCCTCCACTTT; CDR3aa: CASSTAGYNSPLHF
len: 14; v_gene: TRBV11-2; j_gene: TRBJ1-2; d_gene: .; CDR3nt: TGTGCCAGCAGAGATATAAGGGTCGGATCTGGCTACACCTTC; CDR3aa: CASRDIRVGSGYTF
len: 15; v_gene: TRBV6-5; j_gene: TRBJ1-3; d_gene: .; CDR3nt: TGTGCCAGCAGCGGGGCTGGGGTGATAGGAAACACCATATATTTT; CDR3aa: CASSGAGVIGNTIYF
len: 14; v_gene: TRBV27; j_gene: TRBJ2-7; d_gene: .; CDR3nt: TGTGCCAGCAGTTTATCAAGTCTCTCCTACGAGCAGTACTTC; CDR3aa: CASSLSSLSYEQYF
len: 16; v_gene: TRBV6-5; j_gene: TRBJ1-3; d_gene: TRBD1; CDR3nt: TGTGCCAGCAGTTACTCGTCCGGGACAGCAGGAAACACCATATATTTT; CDR3aa: CASSYSSGTAGNTIYF
len: 13; v_gene: TRBV5-1; j_gene: TRBJ1-6; d_gene: .; CDR3nt: TGCGCCAGCAGCTTGCGGGTGGACTCACCCCTCCACTTT; CDR3aa: CASSLRVDSPLHF
len: 15; v_gene: TRBV28; j_gene: TRBJ1-4; d_gene: .; CDR3nt: TGTGCCAGCAGTTCTGAACTAACAACTAATGAAAAACTGTTTTTT; CDR3aa: CASSSELTTNEKLFF
len: 15; v_gene: TRBV11-2; j_gene: TRBJ1-6; d_gene: .; CDR3nt: TGTGCCAGCAGCTTAGAGGGGGACTATAATTCACCCCTCCACTTT; CDR3aa: CASSLEGDYNSPLHF
len: 13; v_gene: TRBV29-1; j_gene: TRBJ2-5; d_gene: .; CDR3nt: TGCAGCCTCTCGGGGACTCTGTCCGGGACCCAGTACTTC; CDR3aa: CSLSGTLSGTQYF
len: 15; v_gene: TRBV4-1; j_gene: TRBJ2-7; d_gene: TRBD1; CDR3nt: TGCGCCAGCAGCCTGGGACAGGGAGGACCCTACGAGCAGTACTTC; CDR3aa: CASSLGQGGPYEQYF
len: 11; v_gene: TRBV12-3/TRBV12-4; j_gene: TRBJ2-1; d_gene: .; CDR3nt: TGTGCCAGCAGTTTAGCGGGGGAGCAGTTCTTC; CDR3aa: CASSLAGEQFF
len: 16; v_gene: TRBV5-6; j_gene: TRBJ1-4; d_gene: .; CDR3nt: TGTGCCAGCAGCTTTTTCTCGGCCACCGGCGGTGAAAAACTGTTTTTT; CDR3aa: CASSFFSATGGEKLFF
len: 18; v_gene: TRBV4-1; j_gene: TRBJ2-7; d_gene: TRBD1; CDR3nt: TGCGCCAGCAGCCGCTTCCCGGGACAGGGGTCCAGCTCCTACGAGCAGTACTTC; CDR3aa: CASSRFPGQGSSSYEQYF
len: 14; v_gene: TRBV12-1; j_gene: TRBJ2-7; d_gene: .; CDR3nt: TGTGCCAGCAGCTTTGTACAGCCCCCCTACGAGCAGTACTTC; CDR3aa: CASSFVQPPYEQYF
len: 16; v_gene: TRBV7-8; j_gene: TRBJ2-6; d_gene: .; CDR3nt: TGTGCCAGCAGCTTAGTGGTTCACTCTGGGGCCAACGTCCTGACTTTC; CDR3aa: CASSLVVHSGANVLTF
len: 14; v_gene: TRBV7-9; j_gene: TRBJ1-1; d_gene: .; CDR3nt: TGTGCCAGCAGCCCTCTAACAAAGGCCACTGAAGCTTTCTTT; CDR3aa: CASSPLTKATEAFF
len: 14; v_gene: TRBV6-6; j_gene: TRBJ2-1; d_gene: TRBD2; CDR3nt: TGTGCCAGCAGTTACTCGGAGCGGGGGAGTGAGCAGTTCTTC; CDR3aa: CASSYSERGSEQFF
len: 13; v_gene: TRBV5-1; j_gene: TRBJ1-2; d_gene: .; CDR3nt: TGCGCCAGCAGCTTGGATAGGGGATCTGGCTACACCTTC; CDR3aa: CASSLDRGSGYTF
len: 13; v_gene: TRBV29-1; j_gene: TRBJ2-5; d_gene: .; CDR3nt: TGCAGCGTTGACCGGGGGGCTGGGAAGACCCAGTACTTC; CDR3aa: CSVDRGAGKTQYF
len: 12; v_gene: TRBV3-1/TRBV3-2; j_gene: TRBJ2-3; d_gene: .; CDR3nt: TGTGCCAGCAGCCTGAGCAAGGATACGCAGTATTTT; CDR3aa: CASSLSKDTQYF
len: 17; v_gene: TRBV6-2/TRBV6-3; j_gene: TRBJ1-2; d_gene: TRBD1; CDR3nt: TGTGCCAGCAGTTATTCGACACGGACAGGGGGTTACTATGGCTACACCTTC; CDR3aa: CASSYSTRTGGYYGYTF
len: 13; v_gene: TRBV27; j_gene: TRBJ1-2; d_gene: .; CDR3nt: TGTGCCAGCAGTACGACACGGAGGGTTGGCTACACCTTC; CDR3aa: CASSTTRRVGYTF
len: 12; v_gene: TRBV10-3; j_gene: TRBJ1-3; d_gene: .; CDR3nt: TGTGCCATCTGGGGCTCTGGAAACACCATATATTTT; CDR3aa: CAIWGSGNTIYF
len: 16; v_gene: TRBV4-1; j_gene: TRBJ1-1; d_gene: .; CDR3nt: TGCGCCAGCAGCAGATCGGCGGGGCAGTCGGACACTGAAGCTTTCTTT; CDR3aa: CASSRSAGQSDTEAFF
len: 13; v_gene: TRBV5-1; j_gene: TRBJ1-1; d_gene: .; CDR3nt: TGCGCCAGCAGCCCCGGGACCGGTATAGAAGCTTTCTTT; CDR3aa: CASSPGTGIEAFF
len: 15; v_gene: TRBV27; j_gene: TRBJ1-1; d_gene: .; CDR3nt: TGTGCCAGCACTCCTCGGCGGGGGGCCGGCACTGAAGCTTTCTTT; CDR3aa: CASTPRRGAGTEAFF
len: 12; v_gene: TRBV3-1/TRBV3-2; j_gene: TRBJ1-5; d_gene: .; CDR3nt: TGTGCCAGCAGCCAGGGATATCGGGCCCAGCATTTT; CDR3aa: CASSQGYRAQHF
len: 14; v_gene: TRBV2; j_gene: TRBJ2-3; d_gene: .; CDR3nt: TGTGCCAGCAGACGGAGGGGCGGGCGAGATACGCAGTATTTT; CDR3aa: CASRRRGGRDTQYF
len: 15; v_gene: TRBV6-5; j_gene: TRBJ2-3; d_gene: TRBD2; CDR3nt: TGTGCCAGCAGTTACTCGCCGGGGGGGAGTGATACGCAGTATTTT; CDR3aa: CASSYSPGGSDTQYF
len: 16; v_gene: TRBV4-1; j_gene: TRBJ2-2; d_gene: TRBD2; CDR3nt: TGCGCCAGCAGCCGTCGACTAGCGGGGGGTTCCGGGGAGCTGTTTTTT; CDR3aa: CASSRRLAGGSGELFF
len: 14; v_gene: TRBV9; j_gene: TRBJ1-2; d_gene: TRBD1; CDR3nt: TGTGCCAGCAGCGGGGGGACAGGTTTCTATGGCTACACCTTC; CDR3aa: CASSGGTGFYGYTF
len: 14; v_gene: TRBV5-1; j_gene: TRBJ1-2; d_gene: TRBD1; CDR3nt: TGCGCCAGCAGTCAACAGGGACAGTTCGATGGCTACACCTTC; CDR3aa: CASSQQGQFDGYTF